These 27 T cell receptor beta chains share one sample of origin, sequenced in a study of blood T cell repertoires in COVID-19. The assay was immunoSEQ multiplex PCR, and TCRdb's table has in-frame clones only and misses some. The sample contains about 28,000 clones, 90% to 95% of which appear only once. The specimen sequenced was peripheral blood. These receptors originate from a woman aged 65 to 85 with COVID-19, enrolled during active disease.

The rearrangement joins TRBV10-3 to TRBJ1-1, with 7 bases matching TRBD1. V shed 8 bases and J 3 bases; nucleotides not matched to a gene: 6. This CDR3 spans 13 amino acids. The V gene's germline CDR1 is ENHRY and CDR2 SYGVKD. This CDR3 is CAIGTDGYTEAFF. For the CDR3, the DNA is TGTGCCATCGGGACAGATGGATACACTGAAGCTTTCTTT.

The chain has TRBV5-8 and TRBJ2-7; D unclear. Trimming removed 2 bases from V and 2 bases from J, with 8 bases in between. From germline, CDR1 is SGHTS and CDR2 YDEGEE. The CDR3 is 13 residues long. This CDR3 reads CASSFYRTYEQYF. CDR3 bases: TGTGCCAGCAGCTTCTACCGTACCTACGAGCAGTACTTC. The full variable domain, with the rest looked up from reference TRBV5-8 and TRBJ2-7, is EAGVTQSPTHLIKTRGQQATLRCSPISGHTSVYWYQQALGLGLQFLLWYDEGEERNRGNFPPRFSGRQFPNYSSELNVNALELEDSALYLCASSFYRTYEQYFGPGTRLTVT.

This clone was observed a single time. The chain has TRBV5-1 and TRBJ2-7, with 8 positions matching TRBD1. After removal of 4 bases from V and 0 bases from J, the junction contained 6 bases not matched to a gene. Germline CDR1 SGHRS, CDR2 YFSETQ. CDR3 size: 15 residues. The CDR3 reads CASSATGGSSYEQYF. CDR3 bases: TGCGCCAGCAGCGCCACAGGGGGGAGCTCCTACGAGCAGTACTTC.

This chain uses TRBV30 with TRBJ1-1, with D hard to call. V lost 2 bases and J 10 bases, leaving 17 bases between the germline ends. CDR3 length: 13 amino acids. Per the germline V gene, CDR1 is GTSNPN and CDR2 is SVGIG (reference sequence). In DNA form, the CDR3 reads TGTGCCTGGAGTAGCGGTTGGGTGCGGGCAGCTTTCTTT. This encodes CAWSSGWVRAAFF.

The rearrangement joins TRBV28 to TRBJ2-1; 9 nucleotides align to TRBD2. The CDR3 totals 15 residues. Per the germline V gene, CDR1 is MDHEN and CDR2 is SYDVKM. Unmatched junction bases numbered 13, after V lost 6 bases and J lost 10 bases. In DNA form, the CDR3 reads TGTGCCAGCAGCCTACCCGCTAGCGGGAACTGGGAGCAGTTCTTC. This codes for CASSLPASGNWEQFF.

This chain links TRBV6-5 with TRBJ1-2; D remains ambiguous. V was shortened by 8 bases and J by 8 bases, with 18 bases between the two germline ends. Looked up from germline, CDR1 is MNHEY and CDR2 is SVGAGI. The CDR3 has 13 amino acids. The DNA for the CDR3 is TGTGCCAGCCGCGGCCGAGAGAAGGAGGGCTACACCTTC. Encoded protein: CASRGREKEGYTF.

The chain employs TRBV6-5 and TRBJ2-2; 9 nucleotides line up with TRBD2. V lost 5 bases and J lost 6; bases outside the gene matches: 7. CDR1 MNHEY and CDR2 SVGAGI come from the germline V gene. CDR3 size: 15 residues. CDR3 sequence: CASSTGTSIAGELFF. DNA for the CDR3: TGTGCCAGCAGTACTGGGACTAGCATCGCCGGGGAGCTGTTTTTT.

The CDR3 DNA is TGTGCCAGCAGCTCTGGACAGGGAACGACGGAAGCTTTCTTT. Residues: CASSSGQGTTEAFF. The V call is TRBV7-2, the J call TRBJ1-1; 8 nucleotides agree with TRBD1. This CDR3 region has 14 residues. CDR1 and CDR2 (germline): SGHTA, FQGNSA. V shed 4 bases, J shed 8 bases, and the junction held 9 bases outside the gene matches.

J is TRBJ1-4 and V is TRBV27, with 9 positions matching TRBD1. The V and J ends lost 9 bases and 8 bases, in that order; junction bases with no gene match: 7. This CDR3 is 13 amino acids long. The V gene's germline CDR1 is MNHEY and CDR2 SMNVEV (reference sequence). The DNA of the CDR3 is TGTGCCAGTAGGGGACAGGGACGCGAAAAACTGTTTTTT. This gives the protein CASRGQGREKLFF.

The chain combines TRBV6-6 with TRBJ1-2; TRBD1 matches 7 bases. This CDR3 has 14 residues. J lost 2 bases, V lost 6 bases, and 6 bases had no gene match. Germline V lookup: CDR1 MNHNY, CDR2 SVGAGI (reference sequence). The CDR3: CASRTGQTNYGYTF. Written as DNA, the CDR3 is TGTGCCAGCAGAACGGGACAGACCAACTATGGCTACACCTTC.

This clone was found once. This chain connects TRBV9 to TRBJ2-7; 10 nucleotides agree with TRBD2. There are 16 residues in the CDR3. In germline, CDR1 is SGDLS, CDR2 YYNGEE. V lost 4 bases to trimming and J lost 0 bases; unmatched junction nucleotides: 7. CDR3 protein: CASSPLAGADSYEQYF. The DNA for the CDR3 is TGTGCCAGCAGCCCCCTAGCGGGGGCGGACTCCTACGAGCAGTACTTC.

The chain combines TRBV19 with TRBJ2-7, with a tentative D call TRBD2 (6 bases). Germline loops: CDR1 LNHDA, CDR2 SQIVND (reference sequence). The CDR3 is made up of 15 amino acids. V lost 4 bases, J lost 4 bases, and 17 bases lay in between. CDR3 sequence (DNA): TGTGCCAGTAGTACCGTTTTAGGTCTAGCGTACGAGCAGTACTTC. Translation gives CASSTVLGLAYEQYF.

V usage is TRBV7-3 and J usage is TRBJ2-3; TRBD1 matches at 7 bases. CDR3 length: 14 residues. Germline V lookup: CDR1 SGHTA, CDR2 FQGTGA. V was clipped by 4 bases and J by 0 bases; unmatched bases: 1. In DNA form, the CDR3 reads TGTGCCAGCAGCTGGGACAGCAGCACAGATACGCAGTATTTT. Translated: CASSWDSSTDTQYF.

The chain couples TRBV19 to TRBJ1-5, with unresolved D. The CDR3 contains 15 residues. In germline, CDR1 is LNHDA, CDR2 SQIVND (reference sequence). The germline V and J ends were trimmed by 0 bases and 2 bases, with 8 bases remaining between them. The CDR3: CASSIEWSRNQPQHF. CDR3 DNA sequence: TGTGCCAGTAGTATAGAGTGGAGTCGCAATCAGCCCCAGCATTTT.

The chain joins TRBV5-5 to TRBJ2-1, with D perhaps matching TRBD2 (6 bases). Trimming took off 4 bases at V and 3 bases at J, with 17 bases between the two ends. Per the germline V gene, CDR1 is SGHKS and CDR2 is YYEKEE (reference sequence). CDR3 length: 16 amino acids. CDR3 region: CASSDASVRVYNEQFF. The CDR3, as DNA: TGTGCCAGCAGCGATGCTAGCGTGAGGGTCTACAATGAGCAGTTCTTC.

The gene calls are TRBV28 and TRBJ2-1; perhaps TRBD2 as D (5 bases). This CDR3 region has 12 residues. V lost 7 bases to trimming and J lost 12 bases, with 16 bases between them. The V gene's germline CDR1 is MDHEN and CDR2 SYDVKM. CDR3 nucleotides: TGTGCCAGCAATCCCGGCCCCGGACTGCAGTTCTTC. This translates into CASNPGPGLQFF.

The chain joins TRBV19 to TRBJ1-1, with a weak D call TRBD1 (5 bases). This CDR3 has 13 residues. In germline, CDR1 is LNHDA, CDR2 SQIVND (reference sequence). The V end was cut by 5 bases, the J end by 1 base, with 8 bases between. CDR3 bases: TGTGCCAGTAGTCGGAGGGGGAACACTGAAGCTTTCTTT. It is translated as CASSRRGNTEAFF.

The chain employs TRBV3-1 (or the pseudogene TRBV3-2) and TRBJ2-2, with TRBD1 matching over 9 bases. Germline CDR1 LGHDT, CDR2 YNNKEL (reference sequence). V lost 6 bases and J lost 4; bases outside the gene matches: 6. The CDR3 is made up of 15 amino acids. CDR3 in DNA: TGTGCCAGCAGGTATGGGACAGGGATCACCGGGGAGCTGTTTTTT. It translates to CASRYGTGITGELFF.

This chain uses TRBV4-1 with TRBJ2-7; no firm D call. CDR1 and CDR2 from the germline V gene are MGHRA and YSYEKL. The CDR3 runs to 12 residues. V lost 4 bases and J lost 4, with 8 bases in between. The CDR3 region has the DNA TGCGCCAGCAGCCCCGACTGGTACGAGCAGTACTTC. This sequence encodes CASSPDWYEQYF.

This clone was counted only a few times. The gene calls are TRBV3-1 (or the pseudogene TRBV3-2) and TRBJ1-1; D gene ambiguous. This CDR3 comprises 15 residues. The V end lost 6 bases, the J end lost 0 bases, and 14 bases lay between the germline ends. CDR1 is LGHDT, CDR2 YNNKEL, per germline (reference sequence). CDR3 sequence: CASRPIAAMNTEAFF. The CDR3 coding sequence is TGTGCCAGCAGACCAATCGCGGCCATGAACACTGAAGCTTTCTTT.

The chain has TRBV6-5 and TRBJ2-7; the D gene is possibly TRBD1 (5 bases). V was clipped by 6 bases and J by 2 bases, with 14 bases between them. Germline V gene data show CDR1 as MNHEY and CDR2 as SVGAGI. The CDR3 runs to 14 residues. The CDR3 DNA reads as TGTGCCAGCAGGGGGCAGCCCGGGCCCTACGAGCAGTACTTC. The encoded protein is CASRGQPGPYEQYF.

The rearrangement joins TRBV11-2 to TRBJ2-3; D gene unclear. The ends were cut back, 0 bases at V and 0 bases at J, with 7 bases in the middle. The CDR3 spans 15 residues. Germline V CDR1 and CDR2: SGHAT, FQNNGV. CDR3 protein: CASSLDRSSTDTQYF. Written as DNA, the CDR3 is TGTGCCAGCAGCTTAGATCGGAGCAGCACAGATACGCAGTATTTT.

This clone was seen only a few times. This chain joins TRBV19 and TRBJ1-5, with no clear D. Germline values: CDR1 LNHDA, CDR2 SQIVND (reference sequence). V gave up 1 base and J gave up 2 bases, with 15 bases separating them. CDR3 length: 17 residues. The CDR3 reads CASSIGIRGLGNQPQHF. CDR3 bases: TGTGCCAGTAGTATAGGGATCCGGGGTCTAGGCAATCAGCCCCAGCATTTT.

The chain is built from TRBV3-1 (or the pseudogene TRBV3-2) and TRBJ2-2; 9 nucleotides agree with TRBD2. CDR1 is LGHDT and CDR2 is YNNKEL in the germline V gene (reference sequence). The CDR3 spans 13 residues. J lost 6 bases, V lost 5 bases, and 1 base had no gene match. For the CDR3, the DNA is TGTGCCAGCAGCTTAGCGGGAGCCGGGGAGCTGTTTTTT. As protein: CASSLAGAGELFF.

V usage is TRBV10-3 and J usage is TRBJ2-5; D is undetermined. The germline CDR1 and CDR2 sequences are ENHRY and SYGVKD. The CDR3 runs to 14 residues. V was trimmed by 3 bases and J by 4 bases, leaving 12 bases between them. Here the CDR3 DNA reads TGTGCCATCAGTGACCCCAGTGGGCGAGAGACCCAGTACTTC. This sequence encodes CAISDPSGRETQYF.

The chain recombines TRBV30 with TRBJ1-4, with 10 bases fitting TRBD1. Germline trimming cut 3 bases from V and 5 bases from J; bases unmatched to any gene: 6. Germline V gives CDR1 GTSNPN, CDR2 SVGIG (reference sequence). This CDR3 has 15 residues. The CDR3: CAWRGLGQGNEKLFF. DNA of the CDR3: TGTGCCTGGAGGGGCTTGGGACAGGGGAATGAAAAACTGTTTTTT.

V and J are TRBV19 and TRBJ1-4; D not resolved. Germline loops: CDR1 LNHDA, CDR2 SQIVND (reference sequence). Trimming shortened V by 3 bases and J by 3 bases, and 8 bases separated the two germline ends. This CDR3 comprises 14 residues. CDR3 sequence reads: CASSIGAANEKLFF. For the CDR3, the DNA is TGTGCCAGTAGTATTGGAGCCGCTAATGAAAAACTGTTTTTT.